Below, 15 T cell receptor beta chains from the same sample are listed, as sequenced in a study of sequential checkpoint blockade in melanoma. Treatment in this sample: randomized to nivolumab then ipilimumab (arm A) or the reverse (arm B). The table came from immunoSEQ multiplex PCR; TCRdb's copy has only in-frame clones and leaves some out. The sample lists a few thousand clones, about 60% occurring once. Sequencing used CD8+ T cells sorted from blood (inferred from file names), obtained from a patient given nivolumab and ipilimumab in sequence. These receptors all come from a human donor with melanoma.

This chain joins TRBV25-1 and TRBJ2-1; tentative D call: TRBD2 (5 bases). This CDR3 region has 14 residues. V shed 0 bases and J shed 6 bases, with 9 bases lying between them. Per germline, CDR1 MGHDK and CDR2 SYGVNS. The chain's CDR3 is CASSEYSDCNEQFF. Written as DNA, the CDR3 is TGTGCCAGCAGTGAATATTCGGACTGCAATGAGCAGTTCTTC.

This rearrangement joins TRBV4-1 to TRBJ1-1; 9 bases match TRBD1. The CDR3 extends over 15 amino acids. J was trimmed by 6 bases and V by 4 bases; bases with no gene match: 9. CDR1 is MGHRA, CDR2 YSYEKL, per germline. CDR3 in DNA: TGCGCCAGCAGCCCGGGACAGGGAAGTATCCCTGAAGCTTTCTTT. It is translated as CASSPGQGSIPEAFF.

The CDR3 here is CASSSPISGFTDTQYF. Here the CDR3 DNA reads TGTGCCAGCAGTTCCCCGATTAGCGGGTTCACAGATACGCAGTATTTT. V usage is TRBV27 and J usage is TRBJ2-3, with 7 bases lining up with TRBD2. The CDR3 length is 16 residues. In germline, CDR1 is MNHEY, CDR2 SMNVEV (reference sequence). V shed 4 bases, J shed 2 bases, and the junction held 9 bases outside the gene matches.

Here the CDR3 reads CASSQGGDTGDWPNYGYTF. DNA of the CDR3: TGCGCCAGCAGCCAAGGGGGGGATACAGGGGATTGGCCTAACTATGGCTACACCTTC. The chain recombines TRBV4-3 with TRBJ1-2; 7 bases are shared with TRBD1. V gave up 1 base and J gave up 0 bases; unmatched junction bases: 14. This CDR3 region has 19 residues. Germline V gene lookup returns CDR1 LGHNA and CDR2 YSLEER.

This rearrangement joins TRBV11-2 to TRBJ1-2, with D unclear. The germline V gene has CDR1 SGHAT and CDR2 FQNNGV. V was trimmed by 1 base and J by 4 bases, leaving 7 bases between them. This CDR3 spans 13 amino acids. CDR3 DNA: TGTGCCAGCAGCTTAGGGACTTTCTATGGCTACACCTTC. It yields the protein CASSLGTFYGYTF.

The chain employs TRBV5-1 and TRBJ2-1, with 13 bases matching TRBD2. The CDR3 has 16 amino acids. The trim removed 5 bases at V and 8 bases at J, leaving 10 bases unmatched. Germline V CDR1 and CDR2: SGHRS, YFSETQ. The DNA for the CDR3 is TGCGCCAGCAGTTATACAGGACTAGCGGGAGTCGATGAGCAGTTCTTC. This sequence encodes CASSYTGLAGVDEQFF.

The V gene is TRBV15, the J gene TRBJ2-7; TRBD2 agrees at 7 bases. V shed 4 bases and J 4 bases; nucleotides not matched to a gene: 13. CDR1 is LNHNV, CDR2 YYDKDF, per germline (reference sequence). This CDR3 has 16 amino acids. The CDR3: CATSTQKRGLTYEQYF. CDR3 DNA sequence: TGTGCCACCAGCACCCAGAAGCGGGGCCTGACTTACGAGCAGTACTTC.

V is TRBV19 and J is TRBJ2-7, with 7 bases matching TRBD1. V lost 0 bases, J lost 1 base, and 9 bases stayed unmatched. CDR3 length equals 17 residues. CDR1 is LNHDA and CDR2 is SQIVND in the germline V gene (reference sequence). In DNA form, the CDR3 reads TGTGCCAGTAGTATAGATTTTACCGGGACAGTGTCCTACGAGCAGTACTTC. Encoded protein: CASSIDFTGTVSYEQYF.

CDR3 in amino acids: CASSPRDRYEQYF. The CDR3 coding sequence is TGTGCCAGCTCACCCCGGGACAGATACGAGCAGTACTTC. The V and J genes are TRBV18 and TRBJ2-7; 7 bases fit TRBD1. Trimming at V came to 3 bases and at J to 4 bases, leaving 3 bases not matched to a gene. In germline, CDR1 is KGHSH, CDR2 LQKENI. The CDR3 extends over 13 amino acids.

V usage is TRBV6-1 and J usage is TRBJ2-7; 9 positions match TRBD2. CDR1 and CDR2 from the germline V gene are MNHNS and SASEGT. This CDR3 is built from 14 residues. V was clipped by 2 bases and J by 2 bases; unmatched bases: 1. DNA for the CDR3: TGTGCCAGCAGTGAACTAGCGGGAACCTACGAGCAGTACTTC. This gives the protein CASSELAGTYEQYF.

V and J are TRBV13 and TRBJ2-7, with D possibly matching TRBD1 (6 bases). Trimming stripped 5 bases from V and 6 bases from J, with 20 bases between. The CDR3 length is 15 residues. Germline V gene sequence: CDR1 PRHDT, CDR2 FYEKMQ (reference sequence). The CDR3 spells CASSGTDSPLGEQYF. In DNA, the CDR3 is TGTGCCAGCAGCGGTACGGACAGCCCTCTGGGCGAGCAGTACTTC.

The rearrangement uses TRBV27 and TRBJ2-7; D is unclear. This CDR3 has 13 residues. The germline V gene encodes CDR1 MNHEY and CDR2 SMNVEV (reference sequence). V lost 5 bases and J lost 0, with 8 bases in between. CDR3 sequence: CASSLAVSYEQYF. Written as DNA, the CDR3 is TGTGCCAGCAGTCTGGCGGTCTCCTACGAGCAGTACTTC.

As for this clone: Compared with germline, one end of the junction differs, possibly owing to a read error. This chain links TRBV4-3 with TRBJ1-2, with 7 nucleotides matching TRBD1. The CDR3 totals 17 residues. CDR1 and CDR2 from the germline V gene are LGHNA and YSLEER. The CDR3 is CAGSQGVVSGGSFGYTF. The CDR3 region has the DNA TGCGCCGGCAGCCAGGGGGTGGTGTCAGGGGGGTCGTTCGGCTACACCTTC.

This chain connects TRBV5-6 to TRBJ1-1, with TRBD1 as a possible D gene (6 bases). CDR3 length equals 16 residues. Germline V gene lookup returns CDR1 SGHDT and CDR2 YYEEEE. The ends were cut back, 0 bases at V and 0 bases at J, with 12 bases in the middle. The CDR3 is CASSLGGHKLNTEAFF. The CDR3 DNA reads TGTGCCAGCAGCTTGGGGGGACATAAATTGAACACTGAAGCTTTCTTT. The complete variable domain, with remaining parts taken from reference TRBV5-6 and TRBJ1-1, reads DAGVTQSPTHLIKTRGQQVTLRCSPKSGHDTVSWYQQALGQGPQFIFQYYEEEERQRGNFPDRFSGHQFPNYSSELNVNALLLGDSALYLCASSLGGHKLNTEAFFGQGTRLTVV.

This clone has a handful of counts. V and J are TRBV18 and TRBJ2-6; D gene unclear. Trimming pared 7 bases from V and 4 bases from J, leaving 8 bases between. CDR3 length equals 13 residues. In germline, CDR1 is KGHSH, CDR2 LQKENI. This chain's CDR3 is CASFDQGANVLTF. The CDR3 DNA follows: TGTGCCAGCTTCGATCAGGGGGCCAACGTCCTGACTTTC.